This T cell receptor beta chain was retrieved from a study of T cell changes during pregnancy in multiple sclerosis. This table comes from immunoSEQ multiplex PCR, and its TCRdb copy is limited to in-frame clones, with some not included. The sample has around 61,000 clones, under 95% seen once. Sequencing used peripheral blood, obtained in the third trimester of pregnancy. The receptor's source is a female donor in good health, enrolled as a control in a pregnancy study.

CDR3 region: CAISSYGGPNSPLHF. The CDR3 DNA is TGTGCCATCAGTTCCTACGGGGGGCCCAATTCACCCCTCCACTTT. The gene calls are TRBV10-3 and TRBJ1-6, with D possibly TRBD1 on 6 matching bases. Trimming removed 5 bases from V and 7 bases from J, with 15 bases in between. This CDR3 is built from 15 residues. The germline CDR1 and CDR2 sequences are ENHRY and SYGVKD.